This TCR beta chain was identified in a study of OX40 agonist ivuxolimab in advanced cancers. Study-wide background: A mean age of around 60 years, range about 20 to 85, was recorded, and roughly 83% were male.

The method was immunoSEQ multiplex PCR; TCRdb's version includes in-frame clones alone and lacks a portion of them. The table lists some 70,000 clones, 85% of them singletons. The V end lost 1 base, the J end lost 4 bases, and 10 bases lay between the germline ends. CDR3 length: 15 residues. Germline V gene data show CDR1 as LNHDA and CDR2 as SQIVND (reference sequence). In the case of this clone: Its antigen is not known.

General study results and limits: CD4+ and CD8+ blood T cells expanded clonally by week 6 at 0.1 to 3.0 mg/kg. Normalized T-cell clonal expansion was also low in some nonresponders. Which antigen the expanded peripheral T cells recognized is unknown.

Material: CD4+ or CD8+ T cells sorted from blood, obtained in a trial of the OX40 agonist ivuxolimab. The clonotype originates from an adult with an advanced solid tumor such as melanoma, head and neck, liver or kidney cancer. The rearrangement uses TRBV19 and TRBJ2-2; tentative D call: TRBD1 (5 bases). The CDR3 DNA reads as TGTGCCAGTAGTATAGGGCAGGGAACCACCGGGGAGCTGTTTTTT. Encoded protein: CASSIGQGTTGELFF.